Below are 5 T cell receptor beta chains sequenced from a single sample in a study of T cells in Graves' hyperthyroidism and ophthalmopathy. Template material for amplifying TCR beta CDR3 regions consisted of RNA transcripts. With the HTBI primer set, the TCR CDR3 went through a first round of RT-PCR. TCRdb independently ran MiXCR on the multiplex PCR reads; one entry per CDR3 protein. Of over 650,000 distinct CDR3 sequences listed, about 45% are singletons. The sequenced sample was peripheral blood or thyroid tissue (not recorded which). Every receptor here comes from an adult man with Graves' disease, either hyperthyroidism or ophthalmopathy (not recorded which).

Worth noting for this clonotype: The final CDR3 position lacks the conserved phenylalanine or tryptophan, pointing to a likely read error. The chain is built from TRBV10-2 and TRBJ1-1, with D unresolved. This CDR3 is 12 amino acids long. Trimming cost V 5 bases and J 9 bases, with 13 bases left between them. Germline V gene lookup returns CDR1 WSHSY and CDR2 SAAADI. The DNA of the CDR3 is TGCGCCAGCAGTCTAGATGAGAGCAAAGCTTTCCTT. The encoded protein is CASSLDESKAFL.

V and J are TRBV20-1 and TRBJ2-2; D is unresolved. V lost 0 bases and J lost 5, with 19 bases in between. This CDR3 is 17 amino acids long. Germline V CDR1 and CDR2: DFQATT, SNEGSKA (reference sequence). This CDR3 reads CSARDLRAGARTGELFF. As DNA, the CDR3 is TGCAGTGCTAGAGATCTTAGGGCAGGAGCGAGGACCGGGGAGCTGTTTTTT.

This clonotype was picked up many times. The chain joins TRBV10-3 to TRBJ2-5; maybe TRBD2 (5 bases). Germline CDR1 ENHRY, CDR2 SYGVKD. The V gene lost 0 bases and the J gene lost 0 bases, with 11 bases spanning the gap. The CDR3 consists of 16 residues. The CDR3 protein is CAISESGGWDQETQYF. CDR3 nucleotide sequence: TGTGCCATCAGTGAGTCGGGCGGGTGGGACCAAGAGACCCAGTACTTC.

This clonotype turned up a few times. One end of the junction is discordant with germline, which a read error may explain. This chain connects TRBV10-3 to TRBJ1-2; TRBD1 is a possible D gene (6 bases). This CDR3 spans 13 amino acids. CDR1 ENHRY and CDR2 SYGVKD come from the germline V gene. CDR3 coding DNA: TGTGCCAGCAGTGCAGGGGCCTACTATGGCTACACCTTC. Its protein product is CASSAGAYYGYTF.

In the case of this clonotype: It may be a read error: a sequence one base away is much more abundant. The gene calls are TRBV7-2 and TRBJ1-5; D call uncertain. This CDR3 comprises 13 residues. V was cut by 0 bases and J by 9 bases, with 9 bases left in between. Germline CDR1 SGHTA, CDR2 FQGNSA. The CDR3 protein is CASSLAFDRPQHF. The CDR3 DNA reads TGTGCCAGCAGCTTAGCGTTTGATCGGCCCCAGCATTTT.